The 18 T cell receptor beta chains given below trace back to one sample, sequenced in a study of long-term antiretroviral therapy in people with HIV. Running of the v3.0 immunoSEQ assay took place at survey level. The method was immunoSEQ multiplex PCR; TCRdb's version includes in-frame clones alone and lacks a portion of them. This sample has 30,000 or so clones, with 65% to 80% found just once. This sample comprised unsorted PBMCs, obtained 3 years after starting antiretroviral therapy. The receptor source for this set is a man aged 50-60 years with HIV.

This clone has just a few counts. The chain joins TRBV2 to TRBJ1-1, with a tentative D call TRBD1 (5 bases). Germline V gene sequence: CDR1 SNHLY, CDR2 FYNNEI. The V gene lost 6 bases and the J gene lost 1 base, with 12 bases spanning the gap. CDR3 length: 14 amino acids. CDR3 DNA: TGTGCCAGCAGCTTGGACGGGGGGAACACTGAAGCTTTCTTT. As protein: CASSLDGGNTEAFF.

The V and J genes are TRBV5-6 and TRBJ2-3, with D maybe TRBD2 (5 bases). The CDR3 is 16 residues long. The germline V gene has CDR1 SGHDT and CDR2 YYEEEE. V was trimmed by 4 bases and J by 3 bases, leaving 18 bases between them. The CDR3 loop reads CASSPLPLGSTDTQYF. The CDR3 nucleotides are TGTGCCAGCAGCCCTTTGCCCCTTGGGAGTACAGATACGCAGTATTTT.

This clone showed up just a few times. This rearrangement joins TRBV27 to TRBJ1-5; D not resolved. Trimming stripped 3 bases from V and 9 bases from J, with 18 bases between. This CDR3 region has 15 residues. Germline V gene lookup returns CDR1 MNHEY and CDR2 SMNVEV (reference sequence). As DNA, the CDR3 is TGTGCCAGCAGTTTTAAAGTAAGCAGGAAGTGGCCCCAGCATTTT. Its translation: CASSFKVSRKWPQHF.

This chain joins TRBV15 and TRBJ2-2; a weak D match, TRBD2 (5 bases). CDR1 LNHNV and CDR2 YYDKDF come from the germline V gene (reference sequence). V shed 1 base and J shed 5 bases, with 5 bases lying between them. The CDR3 runs 13 residues. The CDR3 here is CATSRAGTGELFF. CDR3 DNA: TGTGCCACCAGCAGAGCGGGGACCGGGGAGCTGTTTTTT.

The chain uses TRBV6-5 and TRBJ1-1; TRBD1 aligns across 8 bases. The junction had 2 bases not matched to a gene; V was cut back by 1 base and J by 7 bases. The CDR3 spans 13 residues. In germline, CDR1 is MNHEY, CDR2 SVGAGI. The CDR3, as DNA: TGTGCCAGCAGTTACTGGACAGGGCTTGAAGCTTTCTTT. It codes for CASSYWTGLEAFF.

The chain joins TRBV4-2 to TRBJ2-3, with D unclear. CDR3 length equals 13 residues. Germline assignment: CDR1 LGHNA and CDR2 YNFKEQ. Trimming cost V 1 base and J 5 bases, with 7 bases left between them. The CDR3 spells CASSQVLGDTQYF. The CDR3 DNA sequence: TGTGCCAGCAGCCAAGTACTCGGAGATACGCAGTATTTT.

The V gene is TRBV30, the J gene TRBJ1-5; TRBD1 agrees at 7 bases. Per the germline V gene, CDR1 is GTSNPN and CDR2 is SVGIG (reference sequence). CDR3 length equals 13 residues. The trim removed 2 bases at V and 9 bases at J, leaving 7 bases unmatched. CDR3: CAWSNRGVGPQHF. CDR3 coding DNA: TGTGCCTGGAGTAACAGGGGTGTGGGGCCCCAGCATTTT.

The chain combines TRBV4-3 with TRBJ1-2, with D hard to call. Germline values: CDR1 LGHNA, CDR2 YSLEER. This CDR3 is 16 amino acids long. V lost 5 bases and J lost 1, with 17 bases in between. The CDR3 DNA sequence: TGCGCCAGCAGCATCTCGACGGTAGATCTTAACTATGGCTACACCTTC. It specifies CASSISTVDLNYGYTF.

The sample holds one count of this clone. V and J are TRBV9 and TRBJ2-7, with 8 bases fitting TRBD1. The CDR3 has 17 residues. Germline V CDR1 and CDR2: SGDLS, YYNGEE. After removal of 6 bases from V and 2 bases from J, the junction contained 16 bases not matched to a gene. The chain's CDR3 is CASIQRALLDRAYEQYF. The CDR3 coding sequence is TGTGCCAGCATCCAAAGGGCCCTCCTGGACAGGGCCTACGAGCAGTACTTC.

The genes are TRBV7-3 and TRBJ2-3; 7 bases are shared with TRBD1. Germline V gene lookup returns CDR1 SGHTA and CDR2 FQGTGA. CDR3 size: 14 residues. V gave up 2 bases and J gave up 4 bases; unmatched junction bases: 3. CDR3 residues: CASSLSTGSDTQYF. The CDR3 DNA follows: TGTGCCAGCAGCTTATCGACAGGGTCAGATACGCAGTATTTT.

This clone appeared a few times. J is TRBJ1-2 and V is TRBV7-6, with D possibly TRBD1 on 5 matching bases. Trimming removed 5 bases from V and 14 bases from J, with 21 bases in between. CDR3 length: 13 amino acids. CDR1 is SGHVS, CDR2 FNYEAQ, per germline. CDR3 region: CASSHRTGREVTF. The CDR3 region has the DNA TGTGCCAGCAGCCACAGGACGGGCCGCGAGGTTACCTTC.

Only a few counts were recorded for this clone. The chain combines TRBV27 with TRBJ2-2; D is possibly TRBD1 (5 bases). The CDR3 totals 16 residues. The germline CDR1 and CDR2 sequences are MNHEY and SMNVEV (reference sequence). Trimming took off 8 bases at V and 1 base at J, with 17 bases between the two ends. The CDR3 DNA sequence: TGTGCCAGCCATAGAAGGGGTCGACTGAACACCGGGGAGCTGTTTTTT. It yields the protein CASHRRGRLNTGELFF.

The rearrangement joins TRBV4-1 to TRBJ2-1; tentative D call: TRBD2 (5 bases). Germline V CDR1 and CDR2: MGHRA, YSYEKL. V dropped 5 bases and J dropped 6 bases, with 17 bases sitting between them. This CDR3 region has 15 residues. CDR3 residues: CASSFTPAAPNEQFF. Written as DNA, the CDR3 is TGCGCCAGCAGCTTCACCCCAGCGGCCCCCAATGAGCAGTTCTTC.

This chain uses TRBV30 with TRBJ2-1, with no clear D. The CDR3 spans 11 residues. The V gene lost 2 bases and the J gene lost 3 bases, with 2 bases spanning the gap. Germline V gene lookup returns CDR1 GTSNPN and CDR2 SVGIG (reference sequence). This chain's CDR3 is CAWSLYNEQFF. The CDR3 DNA is TGTGCCTGGAGTCTCTACAATGAGCAGTTCTTC.

J is TRBJ2-2 and V is TRBV7-3; the D is unclear. Deletions cut 5 bases from V and 1 base from J, with 2 bases between. Germline-derived CDR1 and CDR2 are SGHTA and FQGTGA. This CDR3 has 12 amino acids. The CDR3 here is CASSRNTGELFF. The CDR3 DNA is TGTGCCAGCAGCCGGAACACCGGGGAGCTGTTTTTT.

The rearrangement links TRBV13 to TRBJ2-5, with 7 bases fitting TRBD1. The J call is in doubt because the DNA end fits TRBJ2-7 better. The CDR3 covers 15 residues. Per germline, CDR1 PRHDT and CDR2 FYEKMQ (reference sequence). CDR3 amino acids: CASSGSTGWAHEQYF. The CDR3 DNA sequence: TGTGCCAGCAGCGGGTCGACAGGGTGGGCCCACGAGCAGTACTTC.

The V and J genes are TRBV4-3 and TRBJ2-3; the match to TRBD2 covers 8 bases. This CDR3 is built from 16 residues. Germline CDR1 reads LGHNA; CDR2 reads YSLEER. V was clipped by 0 bases and J by 2 bases; unmatched bases: 4. Here the CDR3 reads CASSQDLAGSTDTQYF. Here the CDR3 DNA reads TGCGCCAGCAGCCAAGACCTAGCGGGTTCCACAGATACGCAGTATTTT.

The V gene is TRBV7-2, the J gene TRBJ2-7; D uncertain. CDR3 length: 15 amino acids. Germline loops: CDR1 SGHTA, CDR2 FQGNSA. Between the trimmed V and J ends, which lost 0 bases and 7 bases, there was a span of 16 bases. CDR3 residues: CASSLAPVKAREQYF. The DNA of the CDR3 is TGTGCCAGCAGCTTAGCCCCAGTGAAGGCTCGGGAGCAGTACTTC.